This T cell receptor beta chain is drawn from a study of CD8+CD57+ T cells in acquired aplastic anemia. Whole-study results and caveats: In patients, CD8+CD57+ cells had lower diversity than total CD4+ and CD8+ pools.

This clonotype was seen a handful of times. The antigen is unknown. CDR3 size: 15 residues. V shed 5 bases, J shed 5 bases, and the junction held 4 bases outside the gene matches. CDR1 is ENHRY and CDR2 is SYGVKD in the germline V gene. Patients included in sequencing had previously demonstrated CD8+CD57+ cell expansion by flow cytometry. Everyone among the patients had severe acquired aplastic anemia. Profiling that covered TCR beta VDJ and CDR3 relied on genomic DNA as its template. TCRdb reprocessed the reads via MiXCR and lists one record per CDR3 protein. The table has roughly 17,000 distinct CDR3 sequences, 30% to 45% seen once.

This clonotype was obtained from a human donor with aplastic anemia. The chain employs TRBV10-3 and TRBJ2-5, with 14 nucleotides matching TRBD2. Sequences were obtained from CD8+CD57+ T cells sorted from PBMCs. Regarding subset: bead-enriched CD8+CD57+ effector memory T cells from SAA patients. Here the CDR3 reads CAISSTSGGGETQYF. The CDR3 DNA sequence: TGTGCCATCAGTTCGACTAGCGGGGGGGGTGAGACCCAGTACTTC.